Each of the 10 T cell receptor beta chains below was sequenced from the same sample in a study of shared clonotypes between healthy human individuals. Profiled with immunoSEQ multiplex PCR; TCRdb holds only in-frame clones, not every one. The data contain approximately 340,000 clones, more than 60% of them seen just once; the ten biggest clones take up under 11%. Sequenced sample: memory CD4+ T cells sorted from blood. The subset is: CD45RA-negative fraction. Every receptor here comes from a man younger than 45 in good health.

This clone was detected a few times. This chain connects TRBV5-5 to TRBJ2-5; D not certain. Germline assignment: CDR1 SGHKS and CDR2 YYEKEE (reference sequence). V was cut by 4 bases and J by 5 bases, with 9 bases left in between. The CDR3 sequence is 12 residues long. In nucleotides, the CDR3 is TGTGCCAGCAGCAACCCTCTTGAGACCCAGTACTTC. This encodes CASSNPLETQYF.

This clone was observed a few times. The chain carries TRBV11-2 and TRBJ2-1; 8 bases fit TRBD2. V was clipped by 5 bases and J by 3 bases; unmatched bases: 12. Looked up from germline, CDR1 is SGHAT and CDR2 is FQNNGV. The CDR3 covers 17 residues. CDR3 amino acids: CASSTTSEEWFYNEQFF. Written as DNA, the CDR3 is TGTGCCAGCAGCACGACTAGCGAAGAGTGGTTCTACAATGAGCAGTTCTTC.

The chain has TRBV7-6 and TRBJ2-3, with 8 bases lining up with TRBD1. V lost 2 bases, J lost 1 base, and 5 bases stayed unmatched. The germline CDR1 and CDR2 sequences are SGHVS and FNYEAQ. This CDR3 comprises 16 residues. CDR3 bases: TGTGCCAGCAGCTTAAGCAGGGGGCTTGGCACAGATACGCAGTATTTT. This sequence encodes CASSLSRGLGTDTQYF.

This clone was seen a single time. The chain has TRBV5-4 and TRBJ2-1; 12 positions match TRBD2. The CDR3 is 17 amino acids. Germline V gives CDR1 SGHNT, CDR2 YYREEE (reference sequence). J lost 3 bases, V lost 3 bases, and 7 bases had no gene match. The chain's CDR3 is CASSWGLAGLNYNEQFF. The CDR3 DNA reads TGTGCCAGCAGCTGGGGACTAGCGGGTCTGAACTACAATGAGCAGTTCTTC.

The rearrangement uses TRBV25-1 and TRBJ2-3, with TRBD2 matching over 8 bases. The CDR3 runs 17 residues. Germline CDR1 and CDR2: MGHDK and SYGVNS. V lost 3 bases, J lost 2 bases, and 10 bases stayed unmatched. The CDR3, as DNA: TGTGCCAGCAGTGACAGGACTAGCTCAGGGATCACAGATACGCAGTATTTT. Protein product: CASSDRTSSGITDTQYF.

The CDR3 loop is CASSFDSRRMNTEAFF. The CDR3 region has the DNA TGTGCCAGCAGCTTTGACAGCCGGCGGATGAACACTGAAGCTTTCTTT. This chain links TRBV5-6 with TRBJ1-1, with D perhaps matching TRBD1 (5 bases). Trimming took off 2 bases at V and 0 bases at J, with 14 bases between the two ends. Germline CDR1 SGHDT, CDR2 YYEEEE. CDR3 length equals 16 residues.

The V call is TRBV10-3, the J call TRBJ1-5; D not certain. The ends were cut back, 3 bases at V and 3 bases at J, with 9 bases in the middle. The CDR3 is 14 amino acids. Looked up from germline, CDR1 is ENHRY and CDR2 is SYGVKD. CDR3 sequence: CAISEEGLNQPQHF. For the CDR3, the DNA is TGTGCCATCAGTGAAGAAGGTCTCAATCAGCCCCAGCATTTT.

This chain connects TRBV2 to TRBJ2-1; 11 nucleotides line up with TRBD1. The CDR3 is 15 amino acids. Germline lookup yields CDR1 SNHLY and CDR2 FYNNEI. With V trimmed by 5 bases and J by 8 bases, 8 bases remained unmatched. The CDR3 DNA reads TGTGCCAGCAGTACTAGGACAGGGGGCCGAGATGAGCAGTTCTTC. Protein sequence: CASSTRTGGRDEQFF.

The genes are TRBV27 and TRBJ2-3, with TRBD2 matching 8 bases. The germline V gene has CDR1 MNHEY and CDR2 SMNVEV (reference sequence). The CDR3 is 16 amino acids. With V trimmed by 4 bases and J by 5 bases, 11 bases remained unmatched. The CDR3 here is CASSSPAGVEGDTQYF. The CDR3 region has the DNA TGTGCCAGCAGTTCCCCAGCGGGAGTAGAAGGAGATACGCAGTATTTT.

The chain recombines TRBV5-1 with TRBJ1-4; 12 bases agree with TRBD1. The J segment lost 6 bases and the V segment lost 0 bases, leaving 3 bases of the junction unmatched. The germline CDR1 and CDR2 sequences are SGHRS and YFSETQ. The CDR3 totals 16 residues. The CDR3 protein is CASSLEGQGAYEKLFF. The DNA for the CDR3 is TGCGCCAGCAGCTTGGAGGGACAGGGGGCTTATGAAAAACTGTTTTTT.